This T cell receptor (beta chain) was documented in a study of patients and donors after allogeneic stem cell transplantation. Using its own MiXCR run on the RT-PCR reads, TCRdb lists one record per CDR3 protein. The sample consists of 95,000 to 120,000 distinct CDR3 sequences, around 33% of them appearing once. This clonotype showed up just a few times. The sequencing input was blood, either unsorted or a sorted T cell fraction (not recorded which). The TCR originated in a human donor who was either an allogeneic HSCT recipient or a stem cell or donor lymphocyte infusion donor (not recorded which). It is not recorded whose cells these are; they may come from a transplant donor.

CDR3 in DNA: TGTGCCAGCAGCAAGGATGAGCAGTTCTTC. Translated: CASSKDEQFF. This sequence joins TRBV21-1 and TRBJ2-1. TRBV21-1 is a pseudogene locus. The CDR3 runs 10 residues.